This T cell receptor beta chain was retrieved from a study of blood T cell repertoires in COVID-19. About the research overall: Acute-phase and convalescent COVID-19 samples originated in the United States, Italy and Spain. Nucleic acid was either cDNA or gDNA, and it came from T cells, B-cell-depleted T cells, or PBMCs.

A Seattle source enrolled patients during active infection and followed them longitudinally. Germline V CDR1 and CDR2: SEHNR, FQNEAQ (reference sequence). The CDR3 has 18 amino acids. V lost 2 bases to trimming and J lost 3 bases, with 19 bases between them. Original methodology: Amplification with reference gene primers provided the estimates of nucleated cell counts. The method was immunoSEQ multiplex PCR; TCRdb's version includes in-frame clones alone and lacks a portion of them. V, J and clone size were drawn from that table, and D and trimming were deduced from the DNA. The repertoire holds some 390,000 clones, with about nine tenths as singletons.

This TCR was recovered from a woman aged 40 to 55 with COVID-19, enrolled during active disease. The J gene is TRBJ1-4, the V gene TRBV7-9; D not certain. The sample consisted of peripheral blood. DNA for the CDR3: TGTGCCAGCAGCTTACCCGCCCTTGACCCTGCGGCTAATGAAAAACTGTTTTTT. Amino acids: CASSLPALDPAANEKLFF.